One and the same sample provided the 16 T cell receptor beta chains below, sequenced in a study of T cell responses to AZD1222 COVID-19 vaccine. Here immunoSEQ multiplex PCR was the method, and the copy in TCRdb shows in-frame clones only, minus some. The table has 100,000 to 150,000 clones, approximately 86% seen once. The sample here was peripheral blood, taken 28 days after the second AZD1222 dose. Receptors originate from an adult who received the AZD1222 COVID-19 vaccine.

V is TRBV6-5 and J is TRBJ2-7; 10 bases align to TRBD1. Germline CDR1 MNHEY, CDR2 SVGAGI. This CDR3 contains 12 residues. The J segment lost 4 bases and the V segment lost 7 bases, leaving 1 base of the junction unmatched. The CDR3 sequence: CASKDRGYEQYF. Written as DNA, the CDR3 is TGTGCCAGCAAGGACAGGGGGTACGAGCAGTACTTC.

This clone was counted only a few times. This chain's CDR3 is CASSLKGRGTGRNQPQHF. CDR3 coding DNA: TGTGCCAGCAGCTTAAAGGGGCGAGGGACAGGGCGCAATCAGCCCCAGCATTTT. The chain recombines TRBV7-9 with TRBJ1-5; TRBD1 agrees at 9 bases. CDR3 length: 18 amino acids. Germline trimming cut 2 bases from V and 2 bases from J; bases unmatched to any gene: 10. The germline gives CDR1 SEHNR, CDR2 FQNEAQ (reference sequence).

The rearrangement links TRBV4-2 to TRBJ1-2, with a possible D match to TRBD1 (6 bases). Germline CDR1 is LGHNA and CDR2 is YNFKEQ. The V gene lost 0 bases and the J gene lost 2 bases, with 13 bases spanning the gap. CDR3 length equals 16 residues. CDR3 nucleotide sequence: TGTGCCAGCAGCCAAGAGGGGACACCCAGCAACTATGGCTACACCTTC. It encodes CASSQEGTPSNYGYTF.

The chain employs TRBV19 and TRBJ1-1; 8 nucleotides agree with TRBD1. The CDR3 totals 14 residues. Germline lookup yields CDR1 LNHDA and CDR2 SQIVND (reference sequence). Trimming removed 7 bases from V and 4 bases from J; junction bases left unmatched: 8. The CDR3 region is CASIIRTGSTEAFF. The CDR3 DNA is TGTGCCAGTATTATTAGGACAGGGTCCACTGAAGCTTTCTTT.

The chain couples TRBV18 to TRBJ1-4, with D unclear. The CDR3 loop spans 16 amino acids. Trimming removed 0 bases from V and 4 bases from J, with 12 bases in between. Germline-derived CDR1 and CDR2 are KGHSH and LQKENI. This CDR3 reads CASSPPLTANNEKLFF. CDR3 DNA sequence: TGTGCCAGCTCACCACCGTTGACGGCGAATAATGAAAAACTGTTTTTT.

This clone was detected only once. The chain links TRBV7-2 to TRBJ1-1; D gene uncertain. Germline CDR1 SGHTA, CDR2 FQGNSA. This CDR3 has 13 residues. Trimming stripped 3 bases from V and 3 bases from J, with 8 bases between. DNA of the CDR3: TGTGCCAGCAGCTTCTCCGGAGACACTGAAGCTTTCTTT. It translates to CASSFSGDTEAFF.

The rearrangement links TRBV5-1 to TRBJ2-7, with TRBD1 matching 9 bases. This CDR3 is 15 amino acids long. CDR1 and CDR2 (germline): SGHRS, YFSETQ. V lost 0 bases, J lost 3 bases, and 4 bases stayed unmatched. The chain's CDR3 is CASSLGGTGFYEQYF. In nucleotides, the CDR3 is TGCGCCAGCAGCTTGGGCGGGACAGGGTTCTACGAGCAGTACTTC.

The chain employs TRBV29-1 and TRBJ1-4, with 10 bases that match TRBD1. V trimming: 1 base; J trimming: 10 bases; junction bases outside the gene matches: 0. Germline V gives CDR1 SQVTM, CDR2 ANQGSEA. The CDR3 length is 12 residues. In DNA, the CDR3 is TGCAGCGTTGAAGGGACAGGGGGAAAACTGTTTTTT. Encoded protein: CSVEGTGGKLFF.

Worth noting for this clone: Other nucleotide sequences in the sample specify the same CDR3. V usage is TRBV27 and J usage is TRBJ2-3, with 9 bases identical to TRBD2. CDR3 size: 14 residues. V trimming: 3 bases; J trimming: 6 bases; junction bases outside the gene matches: 4. The germline V gene encodes CDR1 MNHEY and CDR2 SMNVEV (reference sequence). In nucleotides, the CDR3 is TGTGCCAGCAGTTTCGCGGGAGGGACGGATACGCAGTATTTT. This translates into CASSFAGGTDTQYF.

The chain employs TRBV6-5 and TRBJ1-1; tentatively, D is TRBD1 (5 bases). The germline V gene has CDR1 MNHEY and CDR2 SVGAGI. The CDR3 is made up of 13 amino acids. Trimming cost V 2 bases and J 4 bases, with 8 bases left between them. The CDR3 spells CASSYRGGTEAFF. CDR3 nucleotide sequence: TGTGCCAGCAGTTACAGGGGAGGCACTGAAGCTTTCTTT.

The J gene is TRBJ2-7, the V gene TRBV19; 8 nucleotides match TRBD2. V shed 7 bases and J 3 bases; nucleotides not matched to a gene: 5. The CDR3 loop spans 13 amino acids. Per the germline V gene, CDR1 is LNHDA and CDR2 is SQIVND (reference sequence). CDR3 loop: CASTPGRDYEQYF. The CDR3 DNA is TGTGCCAGTACTCCCGGGAGGGACTACGAGCAGTACTTC. The full variable domain, in which reference TRBV19 and TRBJ2-7 provide the parts outside the CDR3, is DGGITQSPKYLFRKEGQNVTLSCEQNLNHDAMYWYRQDPGQGLRLIYYSQIVNDFQKGDIAEGYSVSREKKESFPLTVTSAQKNPTAFYLCASTPGRDYEQYFGPGTRLTVT.

The gene calls are TRBV3-1 (or the pseudogene TRBV3-2) and TRBJ2-5, with TRBD1 matching over 7 bases. V lost 0 bases and J lost 8; bases outside the gene matches: 18. From germline, CDR1 is LGHDT and CDR2 YNNKEL (reference sequence). The CDR3 extends over 18 amino acids. The CDR3 sequence: CASSQDQETGTASRTQYF. CDR3 nucleotide sequence: TGTGCCAGCAGCCAAGACCAAGAAACCGGGACAGCGTCGAGAACCCAGTACTTC.

The chain joins TRBV19 to TRBJ1-1; 9 bases line up with TRBD1. This CDR3 has 15 amino acids. V shed 6 bases, J shed 5 bases, and the junction held 10 bases outside the gene matches. Germline V gene lookup returns CDR1 LNHDA and CDR2 SQIVND (reference sequence). The CDR3 sequence: CASREQGAARTEAFF. The CDR3 DNA is TGTGCCAGTAGGGAACAGGGGGCAGCAAGGACTGAAGCTTTCTTT.

The V gene is TRBV27, the J gene TRBJ1-5; unclear D gene. There are 14 residues in the CDR3. V was shortened by 4 bases and J by 2 bases, with 9 bases between the two germline ends. CDR1 is MNHEY, CDR2 SMNVEV, per germline (reference sequence). The CDR3 here is CASSSVLGNQPQHF. Here the CDR3 DNA reads TGTGCCAGCAGTTCCGTCCTTGGCAATCAGCCCCAGCATTTT.

The rearrangement links TRBV19 to TRBJ2-1; TRBD1 matches 7 bases. The CDR3 runs to 15 residues. Per the germline V gene, CDR1 is LNHDA and CDR2 is SQIVND (reference sequence). Trimming took 3 bases from V and 6 from J; bases not matched to a gene: 8. DNA of the CDR3: TGTGCCAGTAGTATGAGGGACAGCCTCGGCAATGAGCAGTTCTTC. Its protein product is CASSMRDSLGNEQFF.

This rearrangement joins TRBV10-3 to TRBJ2-2; D call uncertain. V dropped 7 bases and J dropped 0 bases, with 18 bases sitting between them. This CDR3 spans 17 amino acids. Germline V CDR1 and CDR2: ENHRY, SYGVKD. The CDR3 here is CAITSGSLFANTGELFF. CDR3 in DNA: TGTGCCATCACCTCGGGTAGCCTCTTCGCGAACACCGGGGAGCTGTTTTTT.